This T cell receptor beta chain was profiled in a study of shared clonotypes between healthy human individuals. Donors were healthy HIV-negative adults without recently reported acute infections or vaccinations. There are 13 residues in the CDR3. The germline CDR1 and CDR2 sequences are SQVTM and ANQGSEA. Trimming took 6 bases from V and 0 from J, leaving 11 bases between them. Whole-study findings and limits: Generation of non-shared clonotypes was less probable than generation of clonotypes shared by all four donors. Clonotype sharing across several donors was observed for 4% to 6.5% of naive CD4 clonotypes.

Comments on this clone: Its specificity is not known.

Assay: immunoSEQ multiplex PCR; the TCRdb copy retains only in-frame clones and omits some. The sample includes a few million clones, approximately 94% of them seen just once. The genes are TRBV29-1 and TRBJ1-1; a possible D gene is TRBD1 (5 bases). Sequences were obtained from naive CD4+ T cells sorted from blood. Subset in this sample: CD45RA+ positively selected. The clonotype was recovered from a man between 18 and 29 years old in good health. The CDR3 DNA follows: TGCAGCGTCCAGGGAGCCATGAACACTGAAGCTTTCTTT. Amino acid sequence: CSVQGAMNTEAFF.